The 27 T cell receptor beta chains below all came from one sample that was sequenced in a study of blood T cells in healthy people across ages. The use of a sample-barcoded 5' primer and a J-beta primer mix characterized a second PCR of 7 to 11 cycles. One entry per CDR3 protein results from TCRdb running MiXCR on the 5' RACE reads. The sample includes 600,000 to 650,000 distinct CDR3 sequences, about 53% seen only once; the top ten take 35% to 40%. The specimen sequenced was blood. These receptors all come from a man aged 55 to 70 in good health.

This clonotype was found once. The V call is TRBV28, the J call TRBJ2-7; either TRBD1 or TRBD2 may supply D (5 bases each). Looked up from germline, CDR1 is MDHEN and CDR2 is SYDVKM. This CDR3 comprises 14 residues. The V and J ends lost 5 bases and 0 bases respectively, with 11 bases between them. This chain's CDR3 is CASSAGTYSYEQYF. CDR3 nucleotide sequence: TGTGCCAGCAGTGCTGGGACCTACTCCTACGAGCAGTACTTC.

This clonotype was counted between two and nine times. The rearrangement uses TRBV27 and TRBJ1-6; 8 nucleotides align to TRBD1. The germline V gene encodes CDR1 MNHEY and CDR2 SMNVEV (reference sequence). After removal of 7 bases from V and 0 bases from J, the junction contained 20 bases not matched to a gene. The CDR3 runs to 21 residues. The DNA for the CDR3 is TGTGCCAGCACCCAGCGATTTACTACGGGACAGGCAAGCTCCTATAATTCACCCCTCCACTTT. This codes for CASTQRFTTGQASSYNSPLHF.

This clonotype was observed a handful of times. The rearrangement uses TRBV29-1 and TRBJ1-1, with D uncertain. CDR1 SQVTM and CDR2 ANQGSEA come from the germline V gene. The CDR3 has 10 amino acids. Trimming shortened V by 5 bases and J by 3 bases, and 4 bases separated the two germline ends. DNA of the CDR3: TGCAGCGTTATTTACACTGAAGCTTTCTTT. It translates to CSVIYTEAFF.

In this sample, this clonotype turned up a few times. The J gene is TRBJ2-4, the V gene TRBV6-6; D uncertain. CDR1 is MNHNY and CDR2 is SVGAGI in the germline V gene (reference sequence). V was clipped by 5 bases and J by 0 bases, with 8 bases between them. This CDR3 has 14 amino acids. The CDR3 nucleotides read TGTGCCAGCAGTCTGGACCTAGCCAAAAACATTCAGTACTTC. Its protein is CASSLDLAKNIQYF.

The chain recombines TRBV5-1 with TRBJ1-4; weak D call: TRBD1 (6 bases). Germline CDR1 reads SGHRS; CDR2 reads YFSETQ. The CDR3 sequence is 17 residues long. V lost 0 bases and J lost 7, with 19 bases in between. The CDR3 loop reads CASSLGPPAGTSEKLFF. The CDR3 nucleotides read TGCGCCAGCAGCTTGGGACCTCCAGCAGGGACAAGTGAAAAACTGTTTTTT.

The CDR3 protein is CASRETGFNEKLFF. The CDR3, as DNA: TGTGCCAGCAGGGAGACAGGCTTTAATGAAAAACTGTTTTTT. The rearrangement links TRBV6-5 to TRBJ1-4; TRBD1 is a possible D gene (6 bases). Looked up from germline, CDR1 is MNHEY and CDR2 is SVGAGI. CDR3 length: 14 amino acids. Trimming left V 6 bases short and J 4 bases short, with 12 bases between.

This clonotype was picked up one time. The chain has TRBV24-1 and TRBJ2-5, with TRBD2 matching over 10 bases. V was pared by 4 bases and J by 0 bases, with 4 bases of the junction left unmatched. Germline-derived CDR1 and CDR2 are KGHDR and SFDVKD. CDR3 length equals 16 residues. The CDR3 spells CATSDPSGGHQETQYF. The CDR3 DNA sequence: TGTGCCACCAGTGACCCTAGCGGGGGCCACCAAGAGACCCAGTACTTC.

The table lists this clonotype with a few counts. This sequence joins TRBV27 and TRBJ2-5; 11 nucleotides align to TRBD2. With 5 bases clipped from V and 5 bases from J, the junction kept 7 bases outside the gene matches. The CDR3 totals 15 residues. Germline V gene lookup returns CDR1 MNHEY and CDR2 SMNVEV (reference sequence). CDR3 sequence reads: CASSPGTSGWETQYF. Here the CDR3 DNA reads TGTGCCAGCAGTCCCGGGACTAGCGGCTGGGAGACCCAGTACTTC.

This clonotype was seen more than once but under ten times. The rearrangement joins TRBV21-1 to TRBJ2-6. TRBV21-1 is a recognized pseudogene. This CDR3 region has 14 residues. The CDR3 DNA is TGTGCCAGCAGCAAGGGTACCGGGGCCAACGTCCTGACTTTC. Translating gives CASSKGTGANVLTF.

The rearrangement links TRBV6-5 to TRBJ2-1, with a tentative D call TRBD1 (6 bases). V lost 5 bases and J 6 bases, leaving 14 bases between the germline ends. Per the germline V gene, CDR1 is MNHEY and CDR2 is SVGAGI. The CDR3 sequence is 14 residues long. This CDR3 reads CASSTRRGRNEQFF. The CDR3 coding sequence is TGTGCCAGCAGTACCCGCAGGGGCCGCAATGAGCAGTTCTTC.

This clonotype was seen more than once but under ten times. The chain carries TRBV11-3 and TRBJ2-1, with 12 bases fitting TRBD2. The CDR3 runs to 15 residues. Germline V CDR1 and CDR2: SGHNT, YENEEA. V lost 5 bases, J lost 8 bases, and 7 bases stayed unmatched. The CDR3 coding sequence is TGTGCCAGCAGCCTTGGACTAGCGGGGCGACATGAGCAGTTCTTC. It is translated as CASSLGLAGRHEQFF.

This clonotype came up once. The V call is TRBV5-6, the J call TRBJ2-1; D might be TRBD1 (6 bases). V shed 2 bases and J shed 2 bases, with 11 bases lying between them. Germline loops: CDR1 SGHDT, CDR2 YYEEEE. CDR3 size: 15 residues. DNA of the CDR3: TGTGCCAGCAGCTTTTTAGGGGGTACCTACAATGAGCAGTTCTTC. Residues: CASSFLGGTYNEQFF.

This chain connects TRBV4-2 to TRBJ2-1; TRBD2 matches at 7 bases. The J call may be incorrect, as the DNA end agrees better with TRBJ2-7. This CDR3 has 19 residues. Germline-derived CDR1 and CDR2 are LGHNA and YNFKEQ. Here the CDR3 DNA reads TGTGCCAGCAGCCGCCTAGTTGGGGGGGTGAAGGACTCCTACAATGAGCAGTACTTC. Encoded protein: CASSRLVGGVKDSYNEQYF.

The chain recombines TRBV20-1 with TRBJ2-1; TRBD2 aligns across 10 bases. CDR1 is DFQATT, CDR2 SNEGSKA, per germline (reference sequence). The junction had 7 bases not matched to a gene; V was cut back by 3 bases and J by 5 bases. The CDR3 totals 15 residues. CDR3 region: CSARLSGGTNNEQFF. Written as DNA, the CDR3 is TGCAGTGCTAGGCTTAGCGGGGGGACCAACAATGAGCAGTTCTTC.

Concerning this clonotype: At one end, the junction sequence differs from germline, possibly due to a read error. DNA of the CDR3: TGTGCCAGCAGGTTCGGAGGGAGAGCAGATGCGCAATATTTT. It codes for CASRFGGRADAQYF. V is TRBV12-3 or TRBV12-4 and J is TRBJ2-3; possible D gene TRBD2, 6 bases. The CDR3 spans 14 residues.

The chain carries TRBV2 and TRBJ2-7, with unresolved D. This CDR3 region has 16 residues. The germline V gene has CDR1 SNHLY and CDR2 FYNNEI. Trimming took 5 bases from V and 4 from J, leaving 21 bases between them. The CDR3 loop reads CASSPDDTRGLYEQYF. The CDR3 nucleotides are TGTGCCAGCAGTCCCGATGATACCCGCGGCCTTTACGAGCAGTACTTC.

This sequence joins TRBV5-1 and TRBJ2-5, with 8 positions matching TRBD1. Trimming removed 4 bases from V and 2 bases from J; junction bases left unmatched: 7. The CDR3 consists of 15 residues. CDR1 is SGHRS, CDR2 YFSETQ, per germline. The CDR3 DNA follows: TGCGCCAGCAGCGCTACGACAGGGGTACAAGAGACCCAGTACTTC. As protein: CASSATTGVQETQYF.

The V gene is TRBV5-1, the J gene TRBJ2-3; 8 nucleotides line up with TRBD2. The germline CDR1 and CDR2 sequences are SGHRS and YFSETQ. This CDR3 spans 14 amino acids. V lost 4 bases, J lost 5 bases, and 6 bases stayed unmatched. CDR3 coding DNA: TGCGCCAGCAGCGCCGGGACTAGTGGAGATACGCAGTATTTT. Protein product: CASSAGTSGDTQYF. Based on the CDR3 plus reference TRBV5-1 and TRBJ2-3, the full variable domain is KAGVTQTPRYLIKTRGQQVTLSCSPISGHRSVSWYQQTPGQGLQFLFEYFSETQRNKGNFPGRFSGRQFSNSRSEMNVSTLELGDSALYLCASSAGTSGDTQYFGPGTRLTVL.

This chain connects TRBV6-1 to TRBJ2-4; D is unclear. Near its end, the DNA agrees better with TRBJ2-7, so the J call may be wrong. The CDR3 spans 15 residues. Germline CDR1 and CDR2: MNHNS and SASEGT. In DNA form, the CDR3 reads TGTGCCAGCAGTGAAGCGAACATCCTAGCCTACGAGCAGTACTTC. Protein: CASSEANILAYEQYF.

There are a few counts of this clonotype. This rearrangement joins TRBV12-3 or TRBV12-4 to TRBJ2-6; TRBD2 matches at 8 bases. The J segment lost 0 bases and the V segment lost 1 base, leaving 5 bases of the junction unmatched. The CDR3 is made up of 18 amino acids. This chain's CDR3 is CASSLGGSGASGANVLTF. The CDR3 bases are TGTGCCAGCAGTTTAGGTGGTAGCGGGGCCTCTGGGGCCAACGTCCTGACTTTC.

CDR3 region: CASAVGVGYQETQYF. CDR3 nucleotide sequence: TGTGCCAGCGCCGTCGGGGTGGGGTACCAAGAGACCCAGTACTTC. This chain uses TRBV9 with TRBJ2-5; perhaps TRBD2 as D (5 bases). V lost 7 bases and J 0 bases, leaving 16 bases between the germline ends. Germline V gene data show CDR1 as SGDLS and CDR2 as YYNGEE. This CDR3 spans 15 amino acids.

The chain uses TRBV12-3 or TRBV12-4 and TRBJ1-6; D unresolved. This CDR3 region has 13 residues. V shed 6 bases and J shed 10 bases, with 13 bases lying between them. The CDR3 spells CASRSSRGSPLHF. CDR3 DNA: TGTGCCAGCAGGTCCTCCCGTGGCTCACCCCTCCACTTT.

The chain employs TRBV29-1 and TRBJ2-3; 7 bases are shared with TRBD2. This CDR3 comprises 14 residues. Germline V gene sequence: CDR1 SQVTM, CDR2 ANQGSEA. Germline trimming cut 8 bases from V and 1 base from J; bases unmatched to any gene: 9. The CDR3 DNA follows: TGCAGCTTAAAGCGGGGATTTGGCACAGATACGCAGTATTTT. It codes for CSLKRGFGTDTQYF.

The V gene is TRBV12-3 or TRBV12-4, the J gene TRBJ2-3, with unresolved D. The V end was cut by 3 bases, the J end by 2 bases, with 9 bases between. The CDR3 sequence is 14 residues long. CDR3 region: CASSLSPTTDTQYF. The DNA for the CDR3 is TGTGCCAGCAGTTTGAGTCCAACCACAGATACGCAGTATTTT.

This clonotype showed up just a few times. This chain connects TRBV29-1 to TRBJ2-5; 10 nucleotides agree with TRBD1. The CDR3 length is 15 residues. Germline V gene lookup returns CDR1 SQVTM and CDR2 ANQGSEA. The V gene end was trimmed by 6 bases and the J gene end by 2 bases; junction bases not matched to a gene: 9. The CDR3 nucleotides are TGCAGCGTCCGGGACAGGGGAACCCTTCAAGAGACCCAGTACTTC. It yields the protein CSVRDRGTLQETQYF. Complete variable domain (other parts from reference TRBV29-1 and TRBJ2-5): SAVISQKPSRDICQRGTSLTIQCQVDSQVTMMFWYRQQPGQSLTLIATANQGSEATYESGFVIDKFPISRPNLTFSTLTVSNMSPEDSSIYLCSVRDRGTLQETQYFGPGTRLLVL.

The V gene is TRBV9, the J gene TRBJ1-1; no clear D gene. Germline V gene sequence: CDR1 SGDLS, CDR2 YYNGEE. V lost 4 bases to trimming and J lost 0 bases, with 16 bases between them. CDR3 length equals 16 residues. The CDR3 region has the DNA TGTGCCAGCAGCCCAGCCCGACATAACATGAACACTGAAGCTTTCTTT. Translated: CASSPARHNMNTEAFF.

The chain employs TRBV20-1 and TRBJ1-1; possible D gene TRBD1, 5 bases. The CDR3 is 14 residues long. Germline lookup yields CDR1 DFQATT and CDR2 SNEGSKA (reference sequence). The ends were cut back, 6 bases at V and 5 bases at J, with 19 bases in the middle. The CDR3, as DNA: TGCAGTGCCGAAGGCCAGGGCAGAGGGACTGAAGCTTTCTTT. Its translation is CSAEGQGRGTEAFF.